These T cell receptor beta chains were read from a single sample in a study of T cells in Graves' hyperthyroidism and ophthalmopathy. TCRdb fed the multiplex PCR reads into MiXCR, producing one record per CDR3 protein. The repertoire consists of 380,000 or so distinct CDR3 sequences, with approximately 19% occurring once and the leading ten covering approximately 4%. The sequenced sample consisted of blood. These receptors all stem from a young woman with Graves' hyperthyroidism. The CDR3 runs from the conserved cysteine through the conserved F or W. A D gene is named only where the DNA matches it firmly. The listing skips clone size in some rows; elsewhere it reads once, few, many or a size class.

DNA,CDR3,V,length,size,D,J
TGTGCCAGCAGAGAAAGGACAGGGCGGCATCAGCCCCAGCATTTT,CASRERTGRHQPQHF,TRBV2,15,many,TRBD1,TRBJ1-5
TGTGCCACCAGTGACCAAGGACAGCGGGAGACCCAGTACTTC,CATSDQGQRETQYF,TRBV24-1,14,many,.,TRBJ2-5
TGTGCCATCAGTGAGCCGGAGGGAATCTGGGGTGGCTACACCTTC,CAISEPEGIWGGYTF,TRBV10-3,15,many,.,TRBJ1-2
TGTGCCACCAGTCCGGGACAGAGCACCTACGAGCAGTACTTC,CATSPGQSTYEQYF,TRBV24-1,14,many,TRBD1,TRBJ2-7
TGTGCCAGCAGCCTTGGGACGTGGCGAAACACCATATATTTT,CASSLGTWRNTIYF,TRBV28,14,many,.,TRBJ1-3
TGTGCCAGTTGGGGGGGCTACACCTTC,CASWGGYTF,TRBV6-1,9,many,.,TRBJ1-2
TGTGCCAGCGGACAGAGCGTGAACACTGAAGCTTTCTTT,CASGQSVNTEAFF,TRBV19,13,.,.,TRBJ1-1
TGTGCCAGCAGCCCCGATCTGCCGAACACTGAAGCTTTCTTT,CASSPDLPNTEAFF,TRBV7-3,14,many,.,TRBJ1-1
TGTGCCAGCAGCTCCTCAGGGAGCCAGCGGCCCCAGCATTTT,CASSSSGSQRPQHF,TRBV12-3/TRBV12-4,14,many,.,TRBJ1-5
TGCAGTGCTAGAGGGACTACCCTAATCGGCACAGATACGCAGTATTTT,CSARGTTLIGTDTQYF,TRBV20-1,16,many,.,TRBJ2-3
TGTGCCAGCAGCAGACTCACTGAAGCTTTCTTT,CASSRLTEAFF,TRBV5-4,11,many,.,TRBJ1-1
TGTGCCAGCAGCTTGGTGCCGGGCGGACAGGGGGCGTTCTGGTCTAAAAACATTCAGTACTTC,CASSLVPGGQGAFWSKNIQYF,TRBV5-4,21,.,TRBD1,TRBJ2-4
TGTGCCAGCAGTGAGTTCAGGGGGTGGGATACGCAGTATTTT,CASSEFRGWDTQYF,TRBV28,14,many,TRBD1,TRBJ2-3
TGTGCCAGCAGTGATCCTCCTCTCGCAGGGAATCAGCCCCAGCATTTT,CASSDPPLAGNQPQHF,TRBV6-1,16,many,.,TRBJ1-5
TGTGCCTCCCAGGCCCAGGGGACTAACTATGGCTACACCTTC,CASQAQGTNYGYTF,TRBV10-3,14,many,.,TRBJ1-2
TGTGCCACCTCAGGGGGAGGCTTACAGTACTTC,CATSGGGLQYF,TRBV24-1,11,.,.,TRBJ2-4
TGCGCCAGCAGCCGTACGGTCTCCGACACCGGGGGGCTGTTTTTT,CASSRTVSDTGGLFF,TRBV10-1,15,once,.,TRBJ2-2
TGTGCCAGCAGCCTTCGGACTAGCGGGGGGGCGCACGAGCAGTACTTC,CASSLRTSGGAHEQYF,TRBV6-1,16,many,TRBD2,TRBJ2-7
TGTGCCAGCACCCGAGGGTTGGGGGAGCAGTACTTC,CASTRGLGEQYF,TRBV12-3/TRBV12-4,12,.,.,TRBJ2-7
TGTGCCAGCGGATTGATCTCTGGAAACACCATATATTTT,CASGLISGNTIYF,TRBV2,13,many,.,TRBJ1-3
TGCAGTGCTAGAGTTACTACAGGGGGTGAAGCTTTCTTT,CSARVTTGGEAFF,TRBV20-1,13,many,TRBD1,TRBJ1-1